This T cell receptor beta chain stems from a study of blood T cell repertoires in COVID-19. For the study at large: Acute and convalescent COVID-19 samples came from the United States, Italy and Spain. PBMCs, B-cell-depleted T cells, or T cells were the source of the cDNA or gDNA that made up the material.

Germline V gene data show CDR1 as SNHLY and CDR2 as FYNNEI. This CDR3 is built from 15 residues. V lost 1 base, J lost 1 base, and 7 bases lay in between. The repertoire was sequenced with immunoSEQ multiplex PCR; TCRdb's copy has only in-frame clones and lacks some. The data contain 220,000 or so clones, 82% of them singletons. This clonotype originated in a woman at least 80 years old with acute or convalescent COVID-19. Sequenced: peripheral blood. V usage is TRBV2 and J usage is TRBJ2-2; tentative D call: TRBD1 (5 bases). The CDR3, as DNA: TGTGCCAGCAGTGAAGGACAGAAGAACACCGGGGAGCTGTTTTTT. This codes for CASSEGQKNTGELFF.